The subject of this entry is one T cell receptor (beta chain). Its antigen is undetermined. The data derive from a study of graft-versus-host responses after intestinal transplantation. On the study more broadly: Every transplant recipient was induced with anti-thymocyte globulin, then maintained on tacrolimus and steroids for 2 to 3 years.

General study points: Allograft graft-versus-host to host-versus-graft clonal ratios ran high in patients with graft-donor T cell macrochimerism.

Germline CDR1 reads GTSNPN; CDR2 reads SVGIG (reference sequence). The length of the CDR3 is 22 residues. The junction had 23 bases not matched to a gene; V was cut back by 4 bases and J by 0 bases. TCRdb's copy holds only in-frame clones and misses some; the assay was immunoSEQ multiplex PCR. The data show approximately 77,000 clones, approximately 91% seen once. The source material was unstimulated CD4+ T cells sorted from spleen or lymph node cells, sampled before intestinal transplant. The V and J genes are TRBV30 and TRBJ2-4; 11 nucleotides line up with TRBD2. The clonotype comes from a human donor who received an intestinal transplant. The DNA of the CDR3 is TGTGCCTGGATGAATGCGTGTCGGCCGACTAGCGGGGAGACATCAGCCAAAAACATTCAGTACTTC. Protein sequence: CAWMNACRPTSGETSAKNIQYF.